This T cell receptor (beta chain) appears in the sequencing data of a study of T cell repertoires in cytomegalovirus infection (dated by TCRdb to about 2019). With respect to the entire study: Because public TCR beta signatures pointed to carriage of CMV infection together with the matching HLA type, the HLA type of each donor mattered for the analysis. Broad study findings and their caveats: Cumulative frequency of public TCR beta family members discriminated carriers of CMV infection plus the relevant HLA type in this cohort and an independent roughly 350-donor cohort. The ex vivo response was dominated by HLA-C-restricted CMV-specific TCR beta clonotypes, which also provided the single most frequent clonotype in two of eight donors.

The instrument was an Illumina HiSeq 1500. Clones were called with MiXCR by TCRdb after fastp trimmed the public reads at Q25, and only in-frame beta chains were retained. Rows are unified per CDR3 protein, each entry keeping the most common DNA and genes. The sample table contains around 170,000 distinct CDR3 sequences; only one count was recorded for roughly 18% of them. 15% to 20% of the sample is in the top ten clones. The germline V end is reduced by 6 bases and the J end by 5 bases; junction bases left unmatched: 4. Reading from cysteine to phenylalanine, the CDR3 counts 13 amino acids. Only CDR3 DNA is held: 39 bases, read in frame from base 1. Reading the germline V gene gives CDR1 MNHGY and CDR2 SAAAGT. Remarks on this clonotype: The antigen this receptor binds is unknown. No qualities accompany the bases; no much larger clone lies one base away.

The sequence joins TRBV6-8 to TRBJ2-3, with 8 junctional bases fitting TRBD2. The clonotype originates from a human donor in good health (CMV status not recorded). Some clones in this sample may be carry-over from other donors' samples. Sequencing was carried out using CD8+ T cells from PBMCs. The CDR3 sequence is CASSGTRKDTQYF. In nucleotides, the sequence is TGTGCCAGCAGCGGGACTAGAAAAGATACGCAGTATTTT.